The 20 T cell receptor beta chains below were found in one sample sequenced in a study of T cells in Graves' hyperthyroidism and ophthalmopathy. RNA transcripts provided the source from which TCR beta CDR3 regions were amplified. With the HTBI primer set, the TCR CDR3 went through a first round of RT-PCR. TCRdb recomputed calls from the multiplex PCR reads with MiXCR, one row per CDR3 protein. The sample carries hundreds of thousands of distinct CDR3 sequences, 17% recorded once. Sequencing was done on a sample of blood. The receptors shown here come from a woman under 30 with Graves' ophthalmopathy.

There are many counts of this clonotype. The rearrangement joins TRBV20-1 to TRBJ1-2; TRBD1 is a possible D gene (6 bases). Germline V gene lookup returns CDR1 DFQATT and CDR2 SNEGSKA (reference sequence). This CDR3 comprises 11 residues. The CDR3 sequence is CRGGGSYGYTF. For the CDR3, the DNA is TGCAGAGGGGGAGGCAGCTATGGCTACACCTTC.

In its sample, this clonotype was seen many times. The V call is TRBV7-2, the J call TRBJ2-3; the D gene is possibly TRBD2 (5 bases). The CDR3 covers 13 residues. Trimming removed 4 bases at V and 2 bases at J, with 7 bases between. The germline V gene has CDR1 SGHTA and CDR2 FQGNSA. CDR3 nucleotides: TGTGCCAGCAGCTCGGGGTACACAGATACGCAGTATTTT. Its translation is CASSSGYTDTQYF.

This clonotype was counted between two and nine times. The rearrangement joins TRBV5-1 to TRBJ2-5; D may be TRBD1 or TRBD2 (6 bases each). Trimming stripped 4 bases from V and 1 base from J, with 17 bases between. Germline CDR1 and CDR2: SGHRS and YFSETQ. This CDR3 region has 16 residues. CDR3 residues: CASSAGGRGGQETQYF. As DNA, the CDR3 is TGCGCCAGCAGCGCCGGAGGGCGAGGGGGCCAAGAGACCCAGTACTTC.

The V and J genes are TRBV7-3 and TRBJ2-1, with unresolved D. The CDR3 sequence is 12 residues long. The germline CDR1 and CDR2 sequences are SGHTA and FQGTGA. Between the trimmed V and J ends, which lost 6 bases and 10 bases, there was a span of 13 bases. The CDR3 loop reads CASSPRDGEQFF. The CDR3 coding sequence is TGTGCCAGCAGTCCTAGGGATGGGGAGCAGTTCTTC.

About this clonotype: A much larger clone lies one base from this, so it may be a read error. This sequence joins TRBV20-1 and TRBJ2-7; D is perhaps TRBD1 or TRBD2 (5 bases each). This CDR3 comprises 15 residues. Germline CDR1 and CDR2: DFQATT and SNEGSKA (reference sequence). Deletions cut 3 bases from V and 0 bases from J, with 15 bases between. CDR3 residues: CSASLGTPSSYEQYF. CDR3 nucleotide sequence: TGCAGTGCTAGTTTGGGGACCCCGAGCTCCTACGAGCAGTACTTC.

This clonotype was seen only a few times. The chain employs TRBV12-5 and TRBJ1-2; 11 bases are shared with TRBD1. The CDR3 consists of 17 residues. Germline loops: CDR1 LGHNT, CDR2 FRNRAP. Trimming cost V 0 bases and J 7 bases; bases outside gene matches: 10. The CDR3 reads CASGLVLGQGASGGYTF. The CDR3 nucleotides are TGTGCTAGTGGTTTGGTACTCGGACAGGGGGCGTCAGGTGGCTACACCTTC. The complete variable domain, with remaining parts taken from reference TRBV12-5 and TRBJ1-2, reads DARVTQTPRHKVTEMGQEVTMRCQPILGHNTVFWYRQTMMQGLELLAYFRNRAPLDDSGMPKDRFSAEMPDATLATLKIQPSEPRDSAVYFCASGLVLGQGASGGYTFGSGTRLTVV.

This clonotype was observed many times. The chain links TRBV7-2 to TRBJ1-2; possibly TRBD1 for D (5 bases). Germline V lookup: CDR1 SGHTA, CDR2 FQGNSA. The CDR3 consists of 14 residues. V shed 5 bases and J shed 4 bases, with 14 bases lying between them. This CDR3 is CASSTGLGSYGYTF. DNA of the CDR3: TGTGCCAGCAGCACGGGACTCGGGAGCTATGGCTACACCTTC.

This clonotype was seen ten or more times. The V gene is TRBV6-5, the J gene TRBJ1-2; 7 bases match TRBD1. This CDR3 is built from 15 residues. J lost 4 bases, V lost 2 bases, and 7 bases had no gene match. Germline CDR1 MNHEY, CDR2 SVGAGI. In nucleotides, the CDR3 is TGTGCCAGCAGTTACGGACAGACAGGGCTCTATGGCTACACCTTC. This gives the protein CASSYGQTGLYGYTF.

This clonotype occurred many times. This chain connects TRBV20-1 to TRBJ1-4; the D is unclear. Per the germline V gene, CDR1 is DFQATT and CDR2 is SNEGSKA (reference sequence). Trimming shortened V by 5 bases and J by 3 bases, and 7 bases separated the two germline ends. The CDR3 is 12 residues long. The CDR3 nucleotides are TGCAGTGCTCGCCGCTCTAATGAAAAACTGTTTTTT. Its translation is CSARRSNEKLFF.

The chain recombines TRBV20-1 with TRBJ2-2; 15 nucleotides agree with TRBD2. The CDR3 has 17 amino acids. Trimming removed 6 bases from V and 4 bases from J; junction bases left unmatched: 9. Germline values: CDR1 DFQATT, CDR2 SNEGSKA (reference sequence). The CDR3 reads CSAEGGLAGGITGELFF. DNA for the CDR3: TGCAGTGCGGAAGGGGGACTAGCGGGGGGTATCACCGGGGAGCTGTTTTTT.

This clonotype showed up many times. This chain uses TRBV12-3 or TRBV12-4 with TRBJ2-3, with TRBD1 identical over 7 bases. The CDR3 extends over 16 amino acids. With V trimmed by 6 bases and J by 0 bases, 9 bases remained unmatched. The CDR3 coding sequence is TGTGCCAGCAGCCCCCGACAGGGAATAAGCACAGATACGCAGTATTTT. Amino acid sequence: CASSPRQGISTDTQYF.

This clonotype appeared a few times. This rearrangement joins TRBV12-3 or TRBV12-4 to TRBJ2-1; the match to TRBD2 covers 8 bases. V lost 5 bases to trimming and J lost 7 bases; unmatched junction nucleotides: 7. This CDR3 has 14 residues. The CDR3 DNA reads as TGTGCCAGCAGTCGCACACTAGCGGTAAATGAGCAGTTCTTC. Residues: CASSRTLAVNEQFF.

This clonotype showed up many times. The J gene is TRBJ1-1, the V gene TRBV7-2, with D maybe TRBD1 (6 bases). Germline V gene sequence: CDR1 SGHTA, CDR2 FQGNSA. V dropped 0 bases and J dropped 0 bases, with 14 bases sitting between them. The CDR3 spans 17 residues. The CDR3 DNA is TGTGCCAGCAGCTTAGCGGGGGGCTACACCTTGAACACTGAAGCTTTCTTT. Its protein is CASSLAGGYTLNTEAFF.

In its sample, this clonotype was seen a few times. J is TRBJ1-1 and V is TRBV4-1; 9 bases align to TRBD1. This CDR3 comprises 15 residues. Germline CDR1 MGHRA, CDR2 YSYEKL. Trimming cost V 0 bases and J 6 bases; bases outside gene matches: 5. This CDR3 reads CASSQEGTGLAEAFF. Written as DNA, the CDR3 is TGCGCCAGCAGCCAAGAGGGGACAGGGTTAGCTGAAGCTTTCTTT.

This clonotype has more than one count but fewer than ten. The chain links TRBV30 to TRBJ2-1; D not certain. Trimming removed 2 bases at V and 13 bases at J, with 15 bases between. Germline V gene data show CDR1 as GTSNPN and CDR2 as SVGIG (reference sequence). The CDR3 has 12 residues. CDR3 amino acids: CAWSSLKRLQFF. The DNA of the CDR3 is TGTGCCTGGAGTTCGTTAAAACGGTTACAGTTCTTC.

At least ten counts were recorded for this clonotype. The chain has TRBV15 and TRBJ2-7, with a tentative D call TRBD1 (5 bases). V lost 0 bases and J 2 bases, leaving 14 bases between the germline ends. CDR1 is LNHNV, CDR2 YYDKDF, per germline (reference sequence). The CDR3 consists of 16 residues. The CDR3 DNA reads TGTGCCACCAGCAGAGACAGGGCCTATACCGCCTACGAGCAGTACTTC. Its protein is CATSRDRAYTAYEQYF.

This clonotype came up a few times. The J gene is TRBJ2-7, the V gene TRBV28; 9 bases agree with TRBD1. This CDR3 is built from 15 residues. After removal of 5 bases from V and 5 bases from J, the junction contained 10 bases not matched to a gene. Germline V lookup: CDR1 MDHEN, CDR2 SYDVKM. CDR3: CASSPRMDRGNEQYF. CDR3 bases: TGTGCCAGCAGTCCCCGGATGGACAGGGGCAACGAGCAGTACTTC.

Comment on this clonotype: A much larger clone sits a single nucleotide away, making a read error possible. The chain has TRBV5-1 and TRBJ1-2, with 10 nucleotides matching TRBD1. Germline CDR1 SGHRS, CDR2 YFSETQ. The CDR3 is made up of 14 amino acids. CDR3 nucleotides: TGCGCCAGCAGCAGTAGGGACAGGGGAGATGGCTACGCCTTC. It is translated as CASSSRDRGDGYAF.

The chain uses TRBV5-8 and TRBJ1-4, with TRBD1 matching over 9 bases. Germline trimming cut 0 bases from V and 8 bases from J; bases unmatched to any gene: 5. Germline-derived CDR1 and CDR2 are SGHTS and YDEGEE. This CDR3 comprises 15 residues. This CDR3 is CASSLEGTGSEKLFF. For the CDR3, the DNA is TGTGCCAGCAGCTTGGAAGGGACAGGGAGCGAAAAACTGTTTTTT.

This sequence joins TRBV28 and TRBJ1-5, with 11 nucleotides matching TRBD1. The trim removed 3 bases at V and 2 bases at J, leaving 9 bases unmatched. Per germline, CDR1 MDHEN and CDR2 SYDVKM. CDR3 length: 18 residues. The CDR3 DNA follows: TGTGCCAGCAGTTTTCGGGACAGGGGGACTGGTGGCAATCAGCCCCAGCATTTT. Encoded protein: CASSFRDRGTGGNQPQHF.